This TCR beta chain was profiled in a study of blood T cells in healthy people across ages. General observations from the study: A roughly linear age-dependent decrease characterized TCR beta diversity per million T cells. Both higher diversity and more naive CD4+ cells marked long-lived donors when set against aged donors. Observed TCR beta diversity showed a strong correlation with the percentage of naive T cells as measured by flow cytometry.

A sample-barcoded 5' primer and a J-beta primer mix were used in a second PCR of about 7 to 12 cycles. TCRdb ran MiXCR on the 5' RACE reads and lists one entry per CDR3 protein. This table holds around 690,000 distinct CDR3 sequences, 58% found once. Extraction of total RNA produced a minimum of 5 micrograms from each sample. Regarding this clonotype: Its antigen is currently unknown.

Per the germline V gene, CDR1 is SQVTM and CDR2 is ANQGSEA. The CDR3 length is 12 residues. The V and J ends lost 6 bases and 9 bases, in that order; junction bases with no gene match: 11. The sequencing input was blood. The TCR originated in a man aged 60 to 69 in good health. The chain employs TRBV29-1 and TRBJ2-7; 7 bases match TRBD2. Here the CDR3 reads CSVAAQRGRQYF. CDR3 sequence (DNA): TGCAGCGTCGCGGCGCAGCGGGGCAGGCAGTACTTC.